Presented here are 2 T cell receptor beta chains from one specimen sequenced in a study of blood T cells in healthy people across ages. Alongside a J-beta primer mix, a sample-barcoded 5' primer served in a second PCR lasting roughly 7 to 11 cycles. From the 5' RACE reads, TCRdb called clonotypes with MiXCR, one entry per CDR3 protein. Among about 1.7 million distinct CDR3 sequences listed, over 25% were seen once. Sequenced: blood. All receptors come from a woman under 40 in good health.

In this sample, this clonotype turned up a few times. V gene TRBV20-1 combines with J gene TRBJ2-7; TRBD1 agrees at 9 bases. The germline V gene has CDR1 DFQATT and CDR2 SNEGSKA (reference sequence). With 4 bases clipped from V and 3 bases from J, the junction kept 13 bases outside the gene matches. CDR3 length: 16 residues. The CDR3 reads CSATPNDRGNLYEQYF. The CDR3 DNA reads TGCAGTGCTACTCCCAATGACAGGGGGAACCTCTACGAGCAGTACTTC.

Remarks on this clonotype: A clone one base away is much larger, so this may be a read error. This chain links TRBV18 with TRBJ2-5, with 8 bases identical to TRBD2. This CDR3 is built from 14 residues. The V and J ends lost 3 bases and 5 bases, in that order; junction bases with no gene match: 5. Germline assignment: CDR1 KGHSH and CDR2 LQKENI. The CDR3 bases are TGTGCCAGCTCACCTAGCGGGGACTCTGAGACCCAGTACTTC. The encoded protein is CASSPSGDSETQYF. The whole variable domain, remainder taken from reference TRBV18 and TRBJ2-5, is NAGVMQNPRHLVRRRGQEARLRCSPMKGHSHVYWYRQLPEEGLKFMVYLQKENIIDESGMPKERFSAEFPKEGPSILRIQQVVRGDSAAYFCASSPSGDSETQYFGPGTRLLVL.